These T cell receptor beta chains were read from a single sample in a study of blood T cell repertoires in COVID-19. Sequencing was performed with immunoSEQ multiplex PCR; in TCRdb, only in-frame clones are kept and a portion is missing. The sample has a few hundred thousand clones, around 84% seen once. Source material: peripheral blood. Receptors were obtained from a man aged 40-49 years with acute or convalescent COVID-19. Both conserved end residues are part of each CDR3.

CSVAQGNYGYTF,TRBV29-1
CASSTSPPETQYF,TRBV6-2/TRBV6-3
CASSDYGYGYTF,TRBV6-2/TRBV6-3
CASSSLGLSTDTQYF,TRBV7-9
CASSRTAYEQYF,TRBV3-1/TRBV3-2
CASSYVYRSLETQYF,TRBV6-2/TRBV6-3
CASSDPGQVSYEQYF,TRBV2
CASSLAPAGESYNEQFF,TRBV5-6
CASSLSPQGGYTF,TRBV27
CASSSHGGAGTDTQYF,TRBV9
CASSQERGQGTDTQYF,TRBV3-1/TRBV3-2
CASSQEAGPEQYF,TRBV4-3
CAWSQGATEAFF,TRBV30
CASSATGGRNSPLHF,TRBV9
CASSLRGVGNSPLHF,TRBV28
CASDHWLGYGYTF,TRBV7-9
CASSLDLGAGSPLHF,TRBV5-1
CASSYRTSTITDTQYF,TRBV6-5
CASSDRGQVGGEQYF,TRBV10-1
CASSLVEVTGESGTEAFF,TRBV7-8
CASSPSQGVGAFF,TRBV12-3/TRBV12-4
CASGLPTGVGNQPQHF,TRBV28
CASSQDGRGLETQYF,TRBV11-2
CASSLVGGSTGELFF,TRBV5-6
CASSVAGELQETQYF,TRBV9
CASSFSGERNQPQHF,TRBV5-1
CSASRSGGPRATDTQYF,TRBV20-1
CASSIGPNKGYIQYF,TRBV6-5
CASSRDRGLSDTQYF,TRBV3-1/TRBV3-2
CASSLSRSYNEQFF,TRBV9
CASSMTSGGADQETQYF,TRBV19
CASTHRTGVREAFF,TRBV6-5
CASSLGRLNIQYF,TRBV7-2
CARHTGTGVYGYTF,TRBV30
CASSVDGQTGNTIYF,TRBV9
CASSLTSGDNEQFF,TRBV5-4
CASSEGLTQYF,TRBV6-1
CAWRGQGTGELFF,TRBV30
CASGIRGGVYEQYF,TRBV28
CASRDTGATNEKLFF,TRBV2
CASRPTGAGLGYTF,TRBV7-9
CASSPGFKETQYF,TRBV11-2
CASSLGPTTDEQYF,TRBV7-8
CASSSGTVTYEKLFF,TRBV7-9
CASSRQGFPFNPTRTDTQYF,TRBV21-1
CASSQGASEPYEQYF,TRBV3-1/TRBV3-2